These 6 T cell receptor beta chains originate from one sample sequenced in a study of blood T cell repertoires in COVID-19. Profiling relied on immunoSEQ multiplex PCR, and the TCRdb table lists in-frame clones only, not all of them. The sample lists about 170,000 clones; approximately 81% were seen once. The sequencing sample was made of peripheral blood. Receptors were obtained from a woman aged 65 to 85 with COVID-19, enrolled during active disease.

The V and J genes are TRBV4-2 and TRBJ2-2; possibly TRBD1 for D (5 bases). Trimming cost V 1 base and J 4 bases, with 13 bases left between them. Germline V lookup: CDR1 LGHNA, CDR2 YNFKEQ. The CDR3 sequence is 16 residues long. CDR3 residues: CASSQAARASTGELFF. In DNA form, the CDR3 reads TGTGCCAGCAGCCAAGCGGCCAGGGCATCCACCGGGGAGCTGTTTTTT.

This clone was found once. The chain employs TRBV3-1 (or the pseudogene TRBV3-2) and TRBJ2-1; no clear D gene. The CDR3 extends over 12 amino acids. The germline V gene has CDR1 LGHDT and CDR2 YNNKEL (reference sequence). The V and J ends lost 2 bases and 4 bases respectively, with 3 bases between them. Here the CDR3 DNA reads TGTGCCAGCAGCCAACCGTACAATGAGCAGTTCTTC. Protein: CASSQPYNEQFF.

Notes on this clone: Other nucleotide sequences from this sample produce the same CDR3. The V gene is TRBV18, the J gene TRBJ1-4, with TRBD1 identical over 9 bases. CDR3 length: 14 amino acids. Germline V gene data show CDR1 as KGHSH and CDR2 as LQKENI. Unmatched junction bases numbered 4, after V lost 3 bases and J lost 8 bases. The CDR3 is CASSPGQGGEKLFF. CDR3 DNA sequence: TGTGCCAGCTCACCGGGACAGGGTGGAGAAAAACTGTTTTTT. The complete variable domain, with remaining parts taken from reference TRBV18 and TRBJ1-4, reads NAGVMQNPRHLVRRRGQEARLRCSPMKGHSHVYWYRQLPEEGLKFMVYLQKENIIDESGMPKERFSAEFPKEGPSILRIQQVVRGDSAAYFCASSPGQGGEKLFFGSGTQLSVL.

The genes are TRBV30 and TRBJ1-6; 9 positions agree with TRBD1. After removal of 2 bases from V and 12 bases from J, the junction contained 5 bases not matched to a gene. Germline values: CDR1 GTSNPN, CDR2 SVGIG (reference sequence). This CDR3 is 13 amino acids long. CDR3 protein: CAWSLDRGEPLHF. The CDR3 DNA sequence: TGTGCCTGGAGTTTGGACAGGGGAGAACCCCTCCACTTT.

In its sample, this clone was seen once. V usage is TRBV10-3 and J usage is TRBJ2-3, with D perhaps matching TRBD2 (6 bases). The CDR3 length is 15 residues. Trimming left V 2 bases short and J 2 bases short, with 11 bases between. The V gene's germline CDR1 is ENHRY and CDR2 SYGVKD. CDR3 DNA sequence: TGTGCCATCAGTGAGCCAGCGGGCCCCACAGATACGCAGTATTTT. Translating gives CAISEPAGPTDTQYF.

The chain is built from TRBV6-1 and TRBJ1-5; TRBD1 is a possible D gene (5 bases). The length of the CDR3 is 18 residues. Germline V gene sequence: CDR1 MNHNS, CDR2 SASEGT. Trimming took off 2 bases at V and 6 bases at J, with 23 bases between the two ends. The DNA of the CDR3 is TGTGCCAGCAGTGAATTGTTCAGGGCAGGGTCGATGGGTCAGCCCCAGCATTTT. Encoded protein: CASSELFRAGSMGQPQHF.